One sample yielded the 10 T cell receptor beta chains listed below, sequenced in a study of blood T cell repertoires in COVID-19. Some clones are missing from TCRdb's copy, which holds only in-frame ones; the method was immunoSEQ multiplex PCR. This table has more than 250,000 clones, almost 85% appearing once. The sequencing sample was made of peripheral blood. These receptors originate from a man aged 50-60 years with active or convalescent COVID-19.

The rearrangement links TRBV6-5 to TRBJ1-1, with 7 nucleotides matching TRBD1. V was pared by 6 bases and J by 3 bases, with 7 bases of the junction left unmatched. The CDR3 runs 14 residues. Looked up from germline, CDR1 is MNHEY and CDR2 is SVGAGI. CDR3 sequence (DNA): TGTGCCAGCAGAATGCAGGGGGATTACACTGAAGCTTTCTTT. This sequence encodes CASRMQGDYTEAFF.

The chain uses TRBV7-4 and TRBJ2-7, with 9 bases identical to TRBD2. The germline V gene encodes CDR1 SGHVT and CDR2 SQSDAQ. This CDR3 region has 16 residues. After removal of 3 bases from V and 4 bases from J, the junction contained 10 bases not matched to a gene. CDR3 bases: TGTGCCAGCAGCTTGCCCGGTGGTAGCGGGAGTTACGAGCAGTACTTC. It codes for CASSLPGGSGSYEQYF.

This sequence joins TRBV21-1 and TRBJ1-5. TRBV21-1 is designated a pseudogene. This CDR3 is built from 11 residues. Here the CDR3 DNA reads TGTGCCAGCAGATATGATCAGCCCCAGCATTTT. It translates to CASRYDQPQHF.

The table lists this clone with a count of one. The chain recombines TRBV7-2 with TRBJ2-6; D may be TRBD1 (5 bases). The CDR3 totals 15 residues. Trimming took off 2 bases at V and 2 bases at J, with 7 bases between the two ends. Germline V gene data show CDR1 as SGHTA and CDR2 as FQGNSA. For the CDR3, the DNA is TGTGCCAGCAGCTTACAGGGTACTGGGGCCAACGTCCTGACTTTC. Translated, it gives CASSLQGTGANVLTF.

The CDR3 coding sequence is TGTGCCAGCAGCTTGAAGGGAGATAGTCAGCCCCAGCATTTT. Protein product: CASSLKGDSQPQHF. The genes are TRBV5-5 and TRBJ1-5; D is ambiguous. CDR1 is SGHKS and CDR2 is YYEKEE in the germline V gene (reference sequence). V was pared by 1 base and J by 6 bases, with 11 bases between. There are 14 residues in the CDR3.

This clone was recorded once. The chain has TRBV5-4 and TRBJ2-2, with a possible D match to TRBD2 (6 bases). Trimming removed 5 bases at V and 4 bases at J, with 9 bases between. Germline values: CDR1 SGHNT, CDR2 YYREEE (reference sequence). This CDR3 contains 13 residues. The CDR3 DNA reads TGTGCCAGCAGGATTAGCGGCACCGGGGAGCTGTTTTTT. Translation gives CASRISGTGELFF.

The rearrangement joins TRBV30 to TRBJ1-1, with D maybe TRBD1 (5 bases). The V gene's germline CDR1 is GTSNPN and CDR2 SVGIG (reference sequence). V lost 3 bases, J lost 1 base, and 9 bases lay in between. CDR3 length: 13 residues. CDR3 nucleotide sequence: TGTGCCTGGAGCGCTCAGGGGAACACTGAAGCTTTCTTT. This gives the protein CAWSAQGNTEAFF.

The V gene is TRBV5-1, the J gene TRBJ1-4; TRBD1 aligns across 8 bases. The J segment lost 1 base and the V segment lost 3 bases, leaving 2 bases of the junction unmatched. Per germline, CDR1 SGHRS and CDR2 YFSETQ. CDR3 size: 15 residues. CDR3 nucleotide sequence: TGCGCCAGCAGCTCACAGGGGGGAACTAATGAAAAACTGTTTTTT. This codes for CASSSQGGTNEKLFF.

This chain links TRBV19 with TRBJ2-5, with no clear D. With 3 bases removed from V and 9 bases from J, the gap between germline ends came to 11 bases. Germline CDR1 LNHDA, CDR2 SQIVND (reference sequence). The CDR3 totals 12 residues. CDR3 loop: CASSISPRSQYF. The CDR3 DNA reads as TGTGCCAGTAGTATCTCCCCTCGGTCCCAGTACTTC.

The rearrangement uses TRBV13 and TRBJ2-5, with 8 bases lining up with TRBD2. This CDR3 is built from 15 residues. V shed 6 bases and J 3 bases; nucleotides not matched to a gene: 9. Germline V gives CDR1 PRHDT, CDR2 FYEKMQ (reference sequence). CDR3: CASRTTSGSKETQYF. CDR3 in DNA: TGTGCCAGCAGAACCACTAGCGGCAGCAAAGAGACCCAGTACTTC.